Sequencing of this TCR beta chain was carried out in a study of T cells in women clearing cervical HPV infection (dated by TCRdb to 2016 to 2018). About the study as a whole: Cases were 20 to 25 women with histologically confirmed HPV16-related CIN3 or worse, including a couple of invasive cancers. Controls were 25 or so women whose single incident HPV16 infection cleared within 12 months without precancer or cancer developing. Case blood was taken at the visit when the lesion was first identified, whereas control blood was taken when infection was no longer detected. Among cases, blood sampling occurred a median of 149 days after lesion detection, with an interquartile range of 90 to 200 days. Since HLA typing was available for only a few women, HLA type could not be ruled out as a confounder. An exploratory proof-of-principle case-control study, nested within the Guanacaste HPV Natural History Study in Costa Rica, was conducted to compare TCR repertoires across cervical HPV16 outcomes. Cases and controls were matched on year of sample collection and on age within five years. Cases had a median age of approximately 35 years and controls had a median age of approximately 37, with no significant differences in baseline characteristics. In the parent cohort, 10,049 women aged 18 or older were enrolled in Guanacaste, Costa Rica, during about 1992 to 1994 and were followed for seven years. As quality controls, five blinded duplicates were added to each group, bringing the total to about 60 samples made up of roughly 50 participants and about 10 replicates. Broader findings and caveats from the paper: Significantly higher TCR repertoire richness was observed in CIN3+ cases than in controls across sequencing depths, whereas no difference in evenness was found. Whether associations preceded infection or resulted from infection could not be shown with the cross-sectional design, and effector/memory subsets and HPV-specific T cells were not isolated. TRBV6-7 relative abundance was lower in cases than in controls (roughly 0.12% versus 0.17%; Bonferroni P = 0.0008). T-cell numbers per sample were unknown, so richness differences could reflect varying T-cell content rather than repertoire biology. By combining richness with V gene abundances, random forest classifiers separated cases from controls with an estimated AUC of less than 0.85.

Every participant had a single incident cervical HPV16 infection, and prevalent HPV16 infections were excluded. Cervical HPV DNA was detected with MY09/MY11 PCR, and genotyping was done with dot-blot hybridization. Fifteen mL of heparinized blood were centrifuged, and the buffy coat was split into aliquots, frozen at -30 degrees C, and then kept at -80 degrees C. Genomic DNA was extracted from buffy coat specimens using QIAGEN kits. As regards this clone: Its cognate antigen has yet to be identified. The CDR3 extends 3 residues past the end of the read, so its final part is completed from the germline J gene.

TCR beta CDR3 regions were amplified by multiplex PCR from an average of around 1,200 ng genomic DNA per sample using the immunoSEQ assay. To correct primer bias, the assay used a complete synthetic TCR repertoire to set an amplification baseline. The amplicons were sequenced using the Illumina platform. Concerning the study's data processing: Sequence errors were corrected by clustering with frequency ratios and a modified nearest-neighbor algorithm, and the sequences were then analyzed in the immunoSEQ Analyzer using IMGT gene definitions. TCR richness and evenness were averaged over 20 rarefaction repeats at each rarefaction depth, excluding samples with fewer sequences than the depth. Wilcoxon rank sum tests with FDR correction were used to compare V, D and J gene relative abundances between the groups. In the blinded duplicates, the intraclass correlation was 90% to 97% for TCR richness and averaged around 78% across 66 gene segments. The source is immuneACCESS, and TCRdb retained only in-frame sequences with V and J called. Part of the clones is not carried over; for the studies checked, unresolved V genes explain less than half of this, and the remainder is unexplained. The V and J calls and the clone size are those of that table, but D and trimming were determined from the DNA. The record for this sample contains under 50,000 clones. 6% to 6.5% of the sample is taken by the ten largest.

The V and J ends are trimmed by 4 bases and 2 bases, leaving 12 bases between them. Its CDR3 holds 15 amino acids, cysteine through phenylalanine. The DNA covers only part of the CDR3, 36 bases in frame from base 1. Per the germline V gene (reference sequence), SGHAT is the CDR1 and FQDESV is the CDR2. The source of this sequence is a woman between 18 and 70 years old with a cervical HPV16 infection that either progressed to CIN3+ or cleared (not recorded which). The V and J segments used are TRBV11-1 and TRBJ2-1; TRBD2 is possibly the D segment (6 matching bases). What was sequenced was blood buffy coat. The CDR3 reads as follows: CASSSRLGAYNEQFF. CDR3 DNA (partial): TGTGCCAGCAGCTCCCGACTAGGGGCCTACAATGAG.